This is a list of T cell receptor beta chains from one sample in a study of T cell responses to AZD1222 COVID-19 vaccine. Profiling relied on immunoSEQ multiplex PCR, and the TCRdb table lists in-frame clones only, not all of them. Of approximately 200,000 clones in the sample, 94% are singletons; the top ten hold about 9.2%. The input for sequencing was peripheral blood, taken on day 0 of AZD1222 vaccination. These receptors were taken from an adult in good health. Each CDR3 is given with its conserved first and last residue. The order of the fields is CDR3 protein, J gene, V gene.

CDR3aa: CASSSPGEETQYF
j_gene: TRBJ2-5
v_gene: TRBV21-1

CDR3aa: CASSSPGDNEQFF
j_gene: TRBJ2-1
v_gene: TRBV7-2

CDR3aa: CASSQEVEWEWNTQYF
j_gene: TRBJ2-3
v_gene: TRBV14

CDR3aa: CASSLTSDSYGYTF
j_gene: TRBJ1-2
v_gene: TRBV2

CDR3aa: CASSQEDRYGYTF
j_gene: TRBJ1-2
v_gene: TRBV4-3

CDR3aa: CASSYRGVGEQYF
j_gene: TRBJ2-7
v_gene: TRBV6-5

CDR3aa: CASSYWEVQETQYF
j_gene: TRBJ2-5
v_gene: TRBV6-5

CDR3aa: CAISELGRLAGDRYEQYF
j_gene: TRBJ2-7
v_gene: TRBV10-3

CDR3aa: CATQTGAGRGYTF
j_gene: TRBJ1-2
v_gene: TRBV3-1/TRBV3-2

CDR3aa: CASLDRARGSPLHF
j_gene: TRBJ1-6
v_gene: TRBV2

CDR3aa: CSFSGGPYEQYF
j_gene: TRBJ2-7
v_gene: TRBV29-1

CDR3aa: CASSVRTVYYGYTF
j_gene: TRBJ1-2
v_gene: TRBV28

CDR3aa: CASSLEGRPTGELFF
j_gene: TRBJ2-2
v_gene: TRBV7-3

CDR3aa: CASSPGQGYGYTF
j_gene: TRBJ1-2
v_gene: TRBV7-8

CDR3aa: CASSPRITALMNTEAFF
j_gene: TRBJ1-1
v_gene: TRBV18

CDR3aa: CASRDGFDAGYTF
j_gene: TRBJ1-2
v_gene: TRBV6-5

CDR3aa: CALGGRVNTDTQYF
j_gene: TRBJ2-3
v_gene: TRBV28

CDR3aa: CASIENIAGGVDEQFF
j_gene: TRBJ2-1
v_gene: TRBV5-1

CDR3aa: CASSPPGLAGYEQYF
j_gene: TRBJ2-7
v_gene: TRBV28

CDR3aa: CASSFLGLAGGVETQYF
j_gene: TRBJ2-5
v_gene: TRBV5-1

CDR3aa: CASSLGQGFTEAFF
j_gene: TRBJ1-1
v_gene: TRBV7-8

CDR3aa: CASSLIQGAGNTEAFF
j_gene: TRBJ1-1
v_gene: TRBV6-2/TRBV6-3

CDR3aa: CASSDTQGAPGNQPQHF
j_gene: TRBJ1-5
v_gene: TRBV6-2/TRBV6-3

CDR3aa: CASSPGQGYNSPLHF
j_gene: TRBJ1-6
v_gene: TRBV5-6

CDR3aa: CASSTLGHRNTEAFF
j_gene: TRBJ1-1
v_gene: TRBV28

CDR3aa: CASSLRRMNEQFF
j_gene: TRBJ2-1
v_gene: TRBV5-4

CDR3aa: CASSSVWGSNEKLFF
j_gene: TRBJ1-4
v_gene: TRBV7-9

CDR3aa: CASSLGASASIYEQYF
j_gene: TRBJ2-7
v_gene: TRBV5-1

CDR3aa: CAWSNDRGTGELFF
j_gene: TRBJ2-2
v_gene: TRBV30

CDR3aa: CASSLGAHTEAFF
j_gene: TRBJ1-1
v_gene: TRBV7-3

CDR3aa: CASSLGGRTSGANVLTF
j_gene: TRBJ2-6
v_gene: TRBV7-3

CDR3aa: CASSLDTDSYEQYF
j_gene: TRBJ2-7
v_gene: TRBV11-2

CDR3aa: CASSQSFSGRAGAGELFF
j_gene: TRBJ2-2
v_gene: TRBV3-1/TRBV3-2

CDR3aa: CASSPGWTSGRATDTQYF
j_gene: TRBJ2-3
v_gene: TRBV5-1

CDR3aa: CASSESRGLGSPLHF
j_gene: TRBJ1-6
v_gene: TRBV2

CDR3aa: CASSIGQGHTDGTQYF
j_gene: TRBJ2-3
v_gene: TRBV19

CDR3aa: CASSARDRGMREQFF
j_gene: TRBJ2-1
v_gene: TRBV5-1

CDR3aa: CAVPLAGNTIYF
j_gene: TRBJ1-3
v_gene: TRBV6-5

CDR3aa: CASSEASRGGNTIYF
j_gene: TRBJ1-3
v_gene: TRBV6-1

CDR3aa: CASSAGTSGNAYEQYF
j_gene: TRBJ2-7
v_gene: TRBV9

CDR3aa: CASSPGGKADTQYF
j_gene: TRBJ2-3
v_gene: TRBV11-3

CDR3aa: CASSLSLGGNQPQHF
j_gene: TRBJ1-5
v_gene: TRBV27

CDR3aa: CASSSVLNRGGPDEKLFF
j_gene: TRBJ1-4
v_gene: TRBV28

CDR3aa: CASSQDRGPNTEAFF
j_gene: TRBJ1-1
v_gene: TRBV11-2

CDR3aa: CASSLRRTPIPYEQYF
j_gene: TRBJ2-7
v_gene: TRBV5-1

CDR3aa: CSARRGDTQYF
j_gene: TRBJ2-3
v_gene: TRBV20-1

CDR3aa: CASSSGTSGRGQYF
j_gene: TRBJ2-7
v_gene: TRBV28

CDR3aa: CASSPAGQEAFF
j_gene: TRBJ1-1
v_gene: TRBV18

CDR3aa: CASSQVLAPPGPPNYGYTF
j_gene: TRBJ1-2
v_gene: TRBV4-1

CDR3aa: CASSDGRDHTF
j_gene: TRBJ1-2
v_gene: TRBV6-4

CDR3aa: CSVGPRGGEAFF
j_gene: TRBJ1-1
v_gene: TRBV29-1

CDR3aa: CASSVRGQGDGYTF
j_gene: TRBJ1-2
v_gene: TRBV28

CDR3aa: CASSEERTSRHEQFF
j_gene: TRBJ2-1
v_gene: TRBV6-1

CDR3aa: CAWSVGNTGELFF
j_gene: TRBJ2-2
v_gene: TRBV30

CDR3aa: CASSLSLGLGREETQYF
j_gene: TRBJ2-5
v_gene: TRBV7-2